Each of the 17 T cell receptor beta chains below was sequenced from the same sample in a study of T-cell reconstitution after alpha-beta-depleted transplantation in children. Preparation of the TCRbeta library was carried out with unique molecular identifiers. TCRdb used MiXCR to reprocess the PCR reads, holding one entry per CDR3 protein. The sample lists 380,000 or so distinct CDR3 sequences; roughly 13% were seen once. The sample in question was PBMCs, obtained from the stem cell graft. These receptors were collected from a human donor who donated a stem cell graft to a child with Fanconi anemia.

This clonotype was seen ten or more times. The junction departs from the called germline gene at one end, perhaps through a read error. The chain employs TRBV7-9 and TRBJ2-1; TRBD1 agrees at 8 bases. Germline V gives CDR1 SEHNR, CDR2 FQNEAQ (reference sequence). The CDR3 is 12 amino acids. This CDR3 is CASRGQAMKLVF. CDR3 sequence (DNA): TGTGCCAGCAGGGGACAGGCGATGAAGTTAGTCTTC. The entire variable domain, with the rest obtained from reference TRBV7-9 and TRBJ2-1, is as follows: DTGVSQNPRHKITKRGQNVTFRCDPISEHNRLYWYRQTLGQGPEFLTYFQNEAQLEKSRLLSDRFSAERPKGSFSTLEIQRTEQGDSAMYLCASRGQAMKLVFGPGTRLTVL.

This clonotype was observed a handful of times. The chain uses TRBV4-3 and TRBJ1-1, with D maybe TRBD1 (6 bases). Trimming removed 2 bases from V and 3 bases from J, with 19 bases in between. The germline CDR1 and CDR2 sequences are LGHNA and YSLEER. CDR3 length equals 17 residues. The chain's CDR3 is CASSQSVADSVDTEAFF. CDR3 coding DNA: TGCGCCAGCAGCCAAAGCGTCGCGGACAGTGTAGACACTGAAGCTTTCTTT.

The V and J genes are TRBV4-3 and TRBJ1-4, with TRBD1 matching 8 bases. J gave up 8 bases and V 4 bases, and 9 bases lay outside the gene matches. Germline CDR1 is LGHNA and CDR2 is YSLEER. The CDR3 consists of 15 residues. CDR3 DNA: TGCGCCAGCAGCCGATGGACAGGGAAAGGGGAAAAACTGTTTTTT. Its translation: CASSRWTGKGEKLFF.

V gene TRBV5-6 combines with J gene TRBJ2-3; 11 nucleotides line up with TRBD2. Germline CDR1 reads SGHDT; CDR2 reads YYEEEE. V lost 0 bases and J lost 5; bases outside the gene matches: 5. CDR3 size: 16 residues. The DNA for the CDR3 is TGTGCCAGCAGCTTGGTAGTAGCGGGGGGGGGAGATACGCAGTATTTT. It specifies CASSLVVAGGGDTQYF.

CDR3 in amino acids: CASSFVGREGEQFF. The CDR3 DNA sequence: TGTGCCAGCAGTTTCGTTGGGAGAGAGGGTGAGCAGTTCTTC. V and J are TRBV12-3 or TRBV12-4 and TRBJ2-1, with D maybe TRBD2 (5 bases). This CDR3 is 14 amino acids long. Trimming left V 3 bases short and J 9 bases short, with 15 bases between.

This clonotype was seen once. The chain has TRBV7-6 and TRBJ1-1, with 12 bases lining up with TRBD1. CDR3 size: 17 residues. The V and J ends lost 1 base and 7 bases, in that order; junction bases with no gene match: 10. The germline gives CDR1 SGHVS, CDR2 FNYEAQ. CDR3 protein: CASSLGHAGTGGFEAFF. DNA of the CDR3: TGTGCCAGCAGCTTAGGCCATGCAGGGACAGGGGGCTTTGAAGCTTTCTTT.

This rearrangement joins TRBV30 to TRBJ1-3; D may be TRBD1 (5 bases). V was pared by 6 bases and J by 0 bases, with 12 bases between. The CDR3 totals 14 residues. Per the germline V gene, CDR1 is GTSNPN and CDR2 is SVGIG (reference sequence). CDR3 sequence reads: CACPGPDSGNTIYF. CDR3 in DNA: TGTGCCTGTCCGGGACCGGACTCTGGAAACACCATATATTTT. The full variable domain, completed using reference TRBV30 and TRBJ1-3, is SQTIHQWPATLVQPVGSPLSLECTVEGTSNPNLYWYRQAAGRGLQLLFYSVGIGQISSEVPQNLSASRPQDRQFILSSKKLLLSDSGFYLCACPGPDSGNTIYFGEGSWLTVV.

The rearrangement joins TRBV7-2 to TRBJ2-7; tentatively, D is TRBD1 (5 bases). The V gene lost 6 bases and the J gene lost 2 bases, with 14 bases spanning the gap. CDR1 is SGHTA and CDR2 is FQGNSA in the germline V gene. The length of the CDR3 is 14 residues. The DNA for the CDR3 is TGTGCCAGCAGTGGACACCAAGGCCCCTACGAGCAGTACTTC. It is translated as CASSGHQGPYEQYF.

This clonotype was recorded at least ten times. The rearrangement links TRBV12-3 or TRBV12-4 to TRBJ2-2; the D gene is possibly TRBD1 (5 bases). This CDR3 spans 12 amino acids. The V end lost 5 bases, the J end lost 6 bases, and 7 bases lay between the germline ends. CDR3 amino acids: CASSQGAGELFF. The CDR3 nucleotides are TGTGCCAGCAGTCAGGGTGCCGGGGAGCTGTTTTTT.

There are a few counts of this clonotype. The V call is TRBV7-9, the J call TRBJ2-1; 7 bases match TRBD2. There are 14 residues in the CDR3. V shed 1 base and J 9 bases; nucleotides not matched to a gene: 6. Germline values: CDR1 SEHNR, CDR2 FQNEAQ (reference sequence). The DNA for the CDR3 is TGTGCCAGCAGCTTAGACGGCCGGACTAGTGAGCAGTTCTTC. Translation: CASSLDGRTSEQFF.

This clonotype showed up many times. The chain carries TRBV29-1 and TRBJ2-2, with 8 positions matching TRBD1. This CDR3 comprises 14 residues. From germline, CDR1 is SQVTM and CDR2 ANQGSEA. With V trimmed by 6 bases and J by 0 bases, 3 bases remained unmatched. The CDR3 spells CSVVGQANTGELFF. CDR3 DNA sequence: TGCAGCGTCGTGGGACAGGCGAACACCGGGGAGCTGTTTTTT.

The CDR3 here is CASSLGYEGNQPQHF. CDR3 nucleotide sequence: TGTGCCAGCAGCTTGGGATACGAGGGTAATCAGCCCCAGCATTTT. J is TRBJ1-5 and V is TRBV7-8; D not resolved. CDR3 length: 15 amino acids. In germline, CDR1 is SGHVS, CDR2 FQNEAQ. V was trimmed by 3 bases and J by 4 bases, leaving 13 bases between them.

This clonotype was counted only a few times. The rearrangement links TRBV5-1 to TRBJ1-3; no definite D call. The CDR3 sequence is 15 residues long. Trimming stripped 5 bases from V and 0 bases from J, with 12 bases between. Germline values: CDR1 SGHRS, CDR2 YFSETQ. The CDR3 region has the DNA TGCGCCAGCAGATCGGCGCCAAGCTCTGGAAACACCATATATTTT. This encodes CASRSAPSSGNTIYF.

The CDR3: CASSLNGGTYEAFF. DNA for the CDR3: TGCGCCAGCAGCTTGAACGGCGGTACTTATGAAGCTTTCTTT. The rearrangement links TRBV5-1 to TRBJ1-1; D is uncertain. The V gene lost 1 base and the J gene lost 7 bases, with 14 bases spanning the gap. The CDR3 is 14 amino acids. Germline V gives CDR1 SGHRS, CDR2 YFSETQ.

The chain employs TRBV5-1 and TRBJ2-1, with 9 bases that match TRBD2. The CDR3 is 15 amino acids. Germline V gene lookup returns CDR1 SGHRS and CDR2 YFSETQ. With 0 bases clipped from V and 3 bases from J, the junction kept 1 base outside the gene matches. The CDR3 spells CASSLVAGVYNEQFF. The CDR3 DNA reads as TGCGCCAGCAGCTTGGTAGCGGGGGTCTACAATGAGCAGTTCTTC.

Concerning this clonotype: The CDR3 does not close with the conserved phenylalanine or tryptophan, likely indicating a read error. The chain has TRBV12-3 or TRBV12-4 and TRBJ1-5, with D possibly TRBD1 on 5 matching bases. The CDR3 spans 14 residues. V was shortened by 5 bases and J by 6 bases, with 14 bases between the two germline ends. For the CDR3, the DNA is TGTGCCAGCAGTCTTACCGGGGCACTTCAGCCCCAGCATTAT. This sequence encodes CASSLTGALQPQHY.

This clonotype was observed a few times. The V call is TRBV7-8, the J call TRBJ1-5; D unclear. This CDR3 region has 17 residues. V was pared by 0 bases and J by 2 bases, with 14 bases between. Germline V CDR1 and CDR2: SGHVS, FQNEAQ. Written as DNA, the CDR3 is TGTGCCAGCAGCTTAGCGGTGCGGGAGGTCGGCAATCAGCCCCAGCATTTT. It encodes CASSLAVREVGNQPQHF.